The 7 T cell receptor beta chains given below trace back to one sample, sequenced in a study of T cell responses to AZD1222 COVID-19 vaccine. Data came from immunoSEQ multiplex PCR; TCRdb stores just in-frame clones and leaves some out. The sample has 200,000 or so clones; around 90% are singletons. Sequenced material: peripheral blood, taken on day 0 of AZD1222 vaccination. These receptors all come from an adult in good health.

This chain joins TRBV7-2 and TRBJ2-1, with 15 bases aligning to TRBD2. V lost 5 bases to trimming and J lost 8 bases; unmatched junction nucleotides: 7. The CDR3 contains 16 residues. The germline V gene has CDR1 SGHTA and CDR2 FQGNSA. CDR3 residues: CASSPRTSGRVYEQFF. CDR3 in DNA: TGTGCCAGCAGCCCCAGGACTAGCGGGAGGGTCTATGAGCAGTTCTTC.

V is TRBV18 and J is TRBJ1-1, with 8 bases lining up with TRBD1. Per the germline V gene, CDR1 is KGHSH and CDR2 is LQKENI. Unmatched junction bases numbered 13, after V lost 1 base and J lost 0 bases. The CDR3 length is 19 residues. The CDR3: CASSPRRQGRIDMNTEAFF. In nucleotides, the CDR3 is TGTGCCAGCTCACCACGGCGACAGGGGAGAATTGACATGAACACTGAAGCTTTCTTT.

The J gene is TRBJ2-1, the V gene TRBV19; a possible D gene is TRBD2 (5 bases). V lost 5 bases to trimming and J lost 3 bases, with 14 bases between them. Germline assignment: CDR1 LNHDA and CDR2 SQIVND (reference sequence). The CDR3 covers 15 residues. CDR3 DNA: TGTGCCAGTAGTCGAACGGGTGGGAGCTACAATGAGCAGTTCTTC. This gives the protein CASSRTGGSYNEQFF. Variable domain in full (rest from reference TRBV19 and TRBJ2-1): DGGITQSPKYLFRKEGQNVTLSCEQNLNHDAMYWYRQDPGQGLRLIYYSQIVNDFQKGDIAEGYSVSREKKESFPLTVTSAQKNPTAFYLCASSRTGGSYNEQFFGPGTRLTVL.

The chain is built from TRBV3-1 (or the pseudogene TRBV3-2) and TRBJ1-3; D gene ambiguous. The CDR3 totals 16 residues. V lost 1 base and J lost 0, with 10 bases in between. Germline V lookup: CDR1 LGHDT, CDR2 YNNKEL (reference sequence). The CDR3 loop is CASSQGSRPSGNTIYF. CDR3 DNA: TGTGCCAGCAGCCAAGGGAGCAGACCCTCTGGAAACACCATATATTTT.

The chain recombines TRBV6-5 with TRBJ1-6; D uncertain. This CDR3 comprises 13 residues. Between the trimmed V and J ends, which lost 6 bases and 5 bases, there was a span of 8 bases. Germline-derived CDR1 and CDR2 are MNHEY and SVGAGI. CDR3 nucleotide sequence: TGTGCCAGCAGGGCGCTCGATAATTCACCCCTCCACTTT. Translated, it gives CASRALDNSPLHF.

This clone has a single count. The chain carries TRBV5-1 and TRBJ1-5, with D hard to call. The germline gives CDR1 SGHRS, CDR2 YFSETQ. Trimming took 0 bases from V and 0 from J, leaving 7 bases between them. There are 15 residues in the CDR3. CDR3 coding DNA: TGCGCCAGCAGCTTGGCTGAAGGTAGCAATCAGCCCCAGCATTTT. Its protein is CASSLAEGSNQPQHF.

CDR3 region: CASSSSGPPEGGYTF. The CDR3 DNA reads TGTGCCAGCAGTTCCTCCGGGCCGCCTGAGGGTGGCTACACCTTC. The chain is built from TRBV6-5 and TRBJ1-2, with D uncertain. The CDR3 is 15 amino acids. Trimming removed 4 bases at V and 7 bases at J, with 19 bases between. Per the germline V gene, CDR1 is MNHEY and CDR2 is SVGAGI.